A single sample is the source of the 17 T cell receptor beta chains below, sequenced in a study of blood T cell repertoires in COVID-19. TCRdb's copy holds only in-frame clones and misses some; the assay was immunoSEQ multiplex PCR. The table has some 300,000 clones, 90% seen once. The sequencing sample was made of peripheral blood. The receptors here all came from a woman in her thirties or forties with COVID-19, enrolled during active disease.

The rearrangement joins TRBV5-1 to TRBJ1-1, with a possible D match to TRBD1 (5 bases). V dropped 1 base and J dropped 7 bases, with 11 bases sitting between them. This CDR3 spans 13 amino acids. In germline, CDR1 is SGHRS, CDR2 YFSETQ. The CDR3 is CASSLWQGFEAFF. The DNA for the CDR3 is TGCGCCAGCAGCTTGTGGCAGGGCTTTGAAGCTTTCTTT.

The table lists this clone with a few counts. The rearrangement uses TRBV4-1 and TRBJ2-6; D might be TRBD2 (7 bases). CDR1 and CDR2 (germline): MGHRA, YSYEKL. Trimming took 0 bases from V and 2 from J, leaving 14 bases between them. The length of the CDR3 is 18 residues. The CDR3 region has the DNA TGCGCCAGCAGCCAAGATCACGCGGGGGCCGCTGGGGCCAACGTCCTGACTTTC. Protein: CASSQDHAGAAGANVLTF.

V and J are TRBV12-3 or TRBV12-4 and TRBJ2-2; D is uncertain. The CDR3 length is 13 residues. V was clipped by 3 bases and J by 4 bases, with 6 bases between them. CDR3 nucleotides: TGTGCCAGCAGTTTCTCGAGCACCGGGGAGCTGTTTTTT. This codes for CASSFSSTGELFF.

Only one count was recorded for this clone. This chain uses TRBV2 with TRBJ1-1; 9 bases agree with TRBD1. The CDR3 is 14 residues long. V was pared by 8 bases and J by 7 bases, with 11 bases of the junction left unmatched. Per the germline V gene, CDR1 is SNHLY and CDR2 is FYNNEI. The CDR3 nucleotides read TGTGCCAGCTCATCCTGGACAGGGGCGGTTGAAGCTTTCTTT. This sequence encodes CASSSWTGAVEAFF.

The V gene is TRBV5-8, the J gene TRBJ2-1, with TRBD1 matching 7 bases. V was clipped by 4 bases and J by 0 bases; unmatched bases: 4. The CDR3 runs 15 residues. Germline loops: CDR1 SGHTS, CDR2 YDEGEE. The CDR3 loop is CASSLDRASYNEQFF. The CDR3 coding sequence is TGTGCCAGCAGCCTAGACAGGGCCTCCTACAATGAGCAGTTCTTC.

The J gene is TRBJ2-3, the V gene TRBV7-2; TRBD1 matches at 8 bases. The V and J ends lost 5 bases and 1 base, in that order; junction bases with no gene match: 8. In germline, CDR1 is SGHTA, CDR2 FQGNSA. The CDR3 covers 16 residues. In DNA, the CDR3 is TGTGCCAGCAGCAGAGGCGCGACAGGGGGCACAGATACGCAGTATTTT. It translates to CASSRGATGGTDTQYF.

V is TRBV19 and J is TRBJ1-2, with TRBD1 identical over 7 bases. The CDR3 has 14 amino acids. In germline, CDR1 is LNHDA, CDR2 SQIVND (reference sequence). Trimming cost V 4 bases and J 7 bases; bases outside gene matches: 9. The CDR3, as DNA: TGTGCCAGTAGTAGCACCGGGACAGCCTTTGGCTACACCTTC. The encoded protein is CASSSTGTAFGYTF.

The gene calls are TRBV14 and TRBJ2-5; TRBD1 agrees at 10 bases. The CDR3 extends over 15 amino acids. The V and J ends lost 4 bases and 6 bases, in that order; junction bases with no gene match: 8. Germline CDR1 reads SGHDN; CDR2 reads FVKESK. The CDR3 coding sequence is TGTGCCAGCAGCCCGTTGACAGGGGGCTGGCAGACCCAGTACTTC. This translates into CASSPLTGGWQTQYF.

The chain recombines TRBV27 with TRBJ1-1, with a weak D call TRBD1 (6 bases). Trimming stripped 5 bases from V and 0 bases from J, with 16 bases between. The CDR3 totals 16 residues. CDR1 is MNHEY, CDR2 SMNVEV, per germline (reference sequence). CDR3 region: CASSADGTPMNTEAFF. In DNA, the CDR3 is TGTGCCAGCAGTGCGGACGGGACACCCATGAACACTGAAGCTTTCTTT.

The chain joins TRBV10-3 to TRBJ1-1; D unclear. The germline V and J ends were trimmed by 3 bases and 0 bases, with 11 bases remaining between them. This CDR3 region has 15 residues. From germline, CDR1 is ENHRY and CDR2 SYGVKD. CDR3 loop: CAISDKSPMNTEAFF. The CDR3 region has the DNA TGTGCCATCAGTGACAAGAGTCCCATGAACACTGAAGCTTTCTTT.

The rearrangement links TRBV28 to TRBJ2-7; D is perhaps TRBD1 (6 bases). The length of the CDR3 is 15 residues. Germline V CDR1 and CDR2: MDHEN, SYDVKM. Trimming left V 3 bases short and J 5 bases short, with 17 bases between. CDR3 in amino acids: CASSFPITGKDEQYF. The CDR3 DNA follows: TGTGCCAGCAGTTTCCCTATAACAGGGAAAGACGAGCAGTACTTC.

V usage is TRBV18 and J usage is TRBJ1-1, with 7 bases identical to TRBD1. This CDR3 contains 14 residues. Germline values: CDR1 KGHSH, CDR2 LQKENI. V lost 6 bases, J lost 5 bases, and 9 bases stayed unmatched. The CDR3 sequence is CASSPQGVGTEAFF. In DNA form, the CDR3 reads TGTGCCAGCTCTCCTCAGGGGGTGGGAACTGAAGCTTTCTTT.

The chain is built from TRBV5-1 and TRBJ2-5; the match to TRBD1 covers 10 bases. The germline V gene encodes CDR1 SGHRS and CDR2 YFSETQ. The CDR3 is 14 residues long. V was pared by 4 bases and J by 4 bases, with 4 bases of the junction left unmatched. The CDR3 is CASSGGTGVETQYF. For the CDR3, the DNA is TGCGCCAGCAGCGGCGGGACAGGGGTAGAGACCCAGTACTTC.

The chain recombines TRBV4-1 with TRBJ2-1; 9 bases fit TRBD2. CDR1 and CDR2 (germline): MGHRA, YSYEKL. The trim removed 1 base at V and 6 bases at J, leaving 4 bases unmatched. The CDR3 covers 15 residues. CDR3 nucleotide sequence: TGCGCCAGCAGCCAAGTGGTAGCGGGAGCCAATGAGCAGTTCTTC. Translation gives CASSQVVAGANEQFF.

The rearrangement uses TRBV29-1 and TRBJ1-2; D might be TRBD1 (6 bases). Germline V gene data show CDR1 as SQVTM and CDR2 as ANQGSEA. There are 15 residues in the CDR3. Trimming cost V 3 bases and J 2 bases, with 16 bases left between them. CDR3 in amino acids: CSVDPPQGPNYGYTF. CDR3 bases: TGCAGCGTTGACCCCCCACAGGGACCAAACTATGGCTACACCTTC.

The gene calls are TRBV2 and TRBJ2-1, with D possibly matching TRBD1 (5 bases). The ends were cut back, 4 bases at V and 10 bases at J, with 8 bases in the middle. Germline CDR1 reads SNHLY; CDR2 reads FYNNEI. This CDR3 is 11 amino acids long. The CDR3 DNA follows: TGTGCCAGCAGTGCCGACAGAGAGCAGTTCTTC. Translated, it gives CASSADREQFF.

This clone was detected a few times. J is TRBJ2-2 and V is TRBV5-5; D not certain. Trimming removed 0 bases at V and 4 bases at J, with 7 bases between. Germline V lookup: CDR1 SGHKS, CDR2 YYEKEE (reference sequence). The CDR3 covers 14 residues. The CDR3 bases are TGTGCCAGCAGCTTGGCACAAGTCACCGGGGAGCTGTTTTTT. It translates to CASSLAQVTGELFF.